This TCR beta chain is drawn from a study of response to subunit inactivated influenza vaccine. Findings and caveats of the study: The authors offered the suggestion that each seasonal influenza vaccination recruits few new T cells.

This CDR3 has 13 amino acids. Germline V gene data show CDR1 as KGHSH and CDR2 as LQKENI. V was clipped by 6 bases and J by 2 bases, with 11 bases between them. This clonotype was seen more than once but under ten times. What it binds is not known. TCRdb reprocessed the RT-PCR reads with MiXCR, giving one entry per CDR3 protein. The top ten hold approximately 25% of the sample, which has approximately 200,000 distinct CDR3 sequences, approximately 15% seen once. The genes are TRBV18 and TRBJ2-7; D is possibly TRBD1 (5 bases). The material sequenced was CD8+ T cells sorted from PBMCs, taken less than 6 days after vaccination. The TCR comes from a man between 45 and 60 years old who received an inactivated influenza vaccine. The CDR3 region has the DNA TGTGCCAGCTCCCCGAGACAGACCTACGAGCAGTACTTC. It translates to CASSPRQTYEQYF.